A few counts support the clone carrying this T cell receptor beta chain. Antigen unknown. Per germline, CDR1 MDHEN and CDR2 SYDVKM. There are 13 residues in the CDR3. Trimming cost V 2 bases and J 2 bases, with 7 bases left between them. These data are taken from a study of T-cell reconstitution after alpha-beta-depleted transplantation in children. Whole-study findings and limits: After transplant, at about two months, alpha-beta T cells were reportedly derived from several hundred expanded graft clones. Some patients owed their high day-60 TCRbeta diversity to surviving recipient T cells and thymic progenitors.

Preparation of the TCRbeta library involved a method that used unique molecular identifiers. TCRdb passed the PCR reads through MiXCR, listing each CDR3 protein once. The data hold about a million distinct CDR3 sequences, with 25% to 35% observed a single time. This rearrangement joins TRBV28 to TRBJ2-7, with D uncertain. This specimen consisted of PBMCs, mostly from graft donor cells, obtained 360 days after TCRalphabeta/CD19-depleted stem cell transplant. This TCR derives from a boy in the first two years of life who had a stem cell transplant for SCID, so the T cells may come from the graft donor. CDR3 residues: CASSLKVTYEQYF. The CDR3 DNA is TGTGCCAGCAGTTTAAAGGTTACCTACGAGCAGTACTTC.